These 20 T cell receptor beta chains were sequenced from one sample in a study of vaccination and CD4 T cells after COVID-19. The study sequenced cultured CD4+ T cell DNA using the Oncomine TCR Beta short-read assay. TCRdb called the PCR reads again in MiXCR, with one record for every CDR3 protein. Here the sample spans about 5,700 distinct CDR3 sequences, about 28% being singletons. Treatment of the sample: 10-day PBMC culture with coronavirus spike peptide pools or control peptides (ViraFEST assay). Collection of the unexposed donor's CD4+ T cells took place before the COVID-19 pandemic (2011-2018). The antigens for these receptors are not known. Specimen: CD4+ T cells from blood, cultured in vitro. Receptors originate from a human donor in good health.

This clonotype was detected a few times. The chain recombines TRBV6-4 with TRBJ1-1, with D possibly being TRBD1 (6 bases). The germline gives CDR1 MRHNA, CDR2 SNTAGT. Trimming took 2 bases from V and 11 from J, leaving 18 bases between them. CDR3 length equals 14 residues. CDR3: CASSDRDFKRGAFF. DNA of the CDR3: TGTGCCAGCAGTGACCGGGACTTCAAAAGGGGGGCTTTCTTT.

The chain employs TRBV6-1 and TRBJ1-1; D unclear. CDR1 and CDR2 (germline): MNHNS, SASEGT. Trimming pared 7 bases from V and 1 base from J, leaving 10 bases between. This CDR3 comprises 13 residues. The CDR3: CASTEGRNTEAFF. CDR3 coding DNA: TGTGCCAGCACCGAAGGGAGGAACACTGAAGCTTTCTTT.

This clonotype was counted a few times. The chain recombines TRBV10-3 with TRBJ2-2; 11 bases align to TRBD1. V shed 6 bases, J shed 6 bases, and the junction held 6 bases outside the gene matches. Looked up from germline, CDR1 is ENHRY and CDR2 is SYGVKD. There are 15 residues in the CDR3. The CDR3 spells CAISPGQGGSGELFF. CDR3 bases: TGTGCCATCAGCCCGGGACAGGGGGGGTCCGGGGAGCTGTTTTTT.

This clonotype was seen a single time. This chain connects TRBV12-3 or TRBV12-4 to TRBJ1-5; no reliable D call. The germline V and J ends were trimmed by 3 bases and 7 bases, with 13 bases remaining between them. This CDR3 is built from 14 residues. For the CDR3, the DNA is TGTGCCAGCAGTTTTGCAGGACCGGGACAGCCCCAGCATTTT. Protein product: CASSFAGPGQPQHF.

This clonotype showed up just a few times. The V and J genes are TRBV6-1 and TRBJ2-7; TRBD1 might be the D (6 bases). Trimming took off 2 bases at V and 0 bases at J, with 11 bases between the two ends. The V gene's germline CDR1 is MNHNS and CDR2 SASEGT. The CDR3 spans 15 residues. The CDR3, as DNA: TGTGCCAGCAGTGAATTCGACAGGCCCTCCTACGAGCAGTACTTC. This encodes CASSEFDRPSYEQYF.

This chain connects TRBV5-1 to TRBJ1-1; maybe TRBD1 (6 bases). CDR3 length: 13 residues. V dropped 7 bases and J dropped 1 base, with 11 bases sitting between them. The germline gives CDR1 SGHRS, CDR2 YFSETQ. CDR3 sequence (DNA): TGCGCCAGCGGTCAGGGGACGAACACTGAAGCTTTCTTT. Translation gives CASGQGTNTEAFF.

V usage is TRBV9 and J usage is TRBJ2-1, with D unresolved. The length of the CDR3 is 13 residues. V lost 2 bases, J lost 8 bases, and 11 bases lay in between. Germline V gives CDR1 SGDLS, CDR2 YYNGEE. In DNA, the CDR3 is TGTGCCAGCAGCGTCTTAGCTTGGGATGAGCAGTTCTTC. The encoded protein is CASSVLAWDEQFF.

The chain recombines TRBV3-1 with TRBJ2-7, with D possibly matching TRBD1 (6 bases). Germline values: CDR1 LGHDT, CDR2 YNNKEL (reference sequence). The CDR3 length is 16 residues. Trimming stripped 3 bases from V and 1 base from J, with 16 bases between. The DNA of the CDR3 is TGTGCCAGCAGCCACCGAACCAGGGGACGGTCCTACGAGCAGTACTTC. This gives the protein CASSHRTRGRSYEQYF.

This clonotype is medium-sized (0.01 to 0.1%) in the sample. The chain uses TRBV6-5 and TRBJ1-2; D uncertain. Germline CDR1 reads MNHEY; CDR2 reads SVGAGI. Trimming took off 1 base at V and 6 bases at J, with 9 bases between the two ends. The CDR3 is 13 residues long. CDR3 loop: CASSYWGGHGYTF. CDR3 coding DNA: TGTGCCAGCAGTTACTGGGGTGGACATGGCTACACCTTC.

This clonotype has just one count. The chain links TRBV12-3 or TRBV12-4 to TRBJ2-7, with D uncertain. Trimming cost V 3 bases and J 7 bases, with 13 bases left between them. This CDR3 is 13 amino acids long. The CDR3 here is CASSFGRLGEQYF. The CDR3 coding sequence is TGTGCCAGCAGTTTTGGTCGCCTGGGAGAGCAGTACTTC.

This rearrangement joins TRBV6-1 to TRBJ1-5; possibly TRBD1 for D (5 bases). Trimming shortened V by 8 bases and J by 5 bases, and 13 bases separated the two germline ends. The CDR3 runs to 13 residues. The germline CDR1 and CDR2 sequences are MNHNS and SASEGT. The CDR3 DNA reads TGTGCCAGCGAGACAGACTGGGATCAGCCCCAGCATTTT. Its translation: CASETDWDQPQHF.

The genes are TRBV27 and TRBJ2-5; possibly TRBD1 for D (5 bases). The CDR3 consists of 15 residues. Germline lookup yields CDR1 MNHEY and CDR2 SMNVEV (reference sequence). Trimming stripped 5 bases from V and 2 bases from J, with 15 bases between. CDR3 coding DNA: TGTGCCAGCAGTCCGCGTTCAGGGATACAAGAGACCCAGTACTTC. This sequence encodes CASSPRSGIQETQYF.

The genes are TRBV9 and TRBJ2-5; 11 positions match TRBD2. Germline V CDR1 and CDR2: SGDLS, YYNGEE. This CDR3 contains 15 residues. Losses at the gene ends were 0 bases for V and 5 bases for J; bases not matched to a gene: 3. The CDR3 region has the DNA TGTGCCAGCAGCGTAGAACTAGCGGGGGCTGAGACCCAGTACTTC. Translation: CASSVELAGAETQYF.

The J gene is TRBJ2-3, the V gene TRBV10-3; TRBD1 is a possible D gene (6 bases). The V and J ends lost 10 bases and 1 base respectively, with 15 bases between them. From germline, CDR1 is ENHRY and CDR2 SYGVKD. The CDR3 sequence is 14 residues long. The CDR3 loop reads CATRTGFGTDTQYF. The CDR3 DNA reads TGTGCCACTCGAACAGGGTTTGGCACAGATACGCAGTATTTT.

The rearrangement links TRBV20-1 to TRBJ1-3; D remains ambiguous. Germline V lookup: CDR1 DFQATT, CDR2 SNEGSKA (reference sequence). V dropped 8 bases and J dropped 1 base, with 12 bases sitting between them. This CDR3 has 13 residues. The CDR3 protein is CSTHLSSGNTIYF. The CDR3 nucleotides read TGCAGTACGCACCTTTCGTCTGGAAACACCATATATTTT.

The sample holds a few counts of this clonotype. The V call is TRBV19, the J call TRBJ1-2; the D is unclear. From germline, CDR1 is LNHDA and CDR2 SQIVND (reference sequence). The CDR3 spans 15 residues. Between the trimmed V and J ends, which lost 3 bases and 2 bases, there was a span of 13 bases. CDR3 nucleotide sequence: TGTGCCAGTAGTATTGCCGGGTTCGGAAACTATGGCTACACCTTC. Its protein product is CASSIAGFGNYGYTF.

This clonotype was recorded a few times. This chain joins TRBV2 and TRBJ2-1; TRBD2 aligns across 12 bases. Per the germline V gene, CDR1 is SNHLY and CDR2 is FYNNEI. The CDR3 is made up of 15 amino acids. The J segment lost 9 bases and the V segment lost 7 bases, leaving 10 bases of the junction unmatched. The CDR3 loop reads CASTFRTSGESEQFF. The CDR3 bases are TGTGCCAGCACCTTTAGGACTAGCGGGGAAAGTGAGCAGTTCTTC.

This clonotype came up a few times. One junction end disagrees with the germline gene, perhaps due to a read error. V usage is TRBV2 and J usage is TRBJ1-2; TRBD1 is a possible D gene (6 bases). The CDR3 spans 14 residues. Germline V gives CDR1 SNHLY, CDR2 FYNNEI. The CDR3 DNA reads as TGTGTCAGCAGTGAGTGGGAGGGGGATTATGGCTACACCTTC. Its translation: CVSSEWEGDYGYTF.

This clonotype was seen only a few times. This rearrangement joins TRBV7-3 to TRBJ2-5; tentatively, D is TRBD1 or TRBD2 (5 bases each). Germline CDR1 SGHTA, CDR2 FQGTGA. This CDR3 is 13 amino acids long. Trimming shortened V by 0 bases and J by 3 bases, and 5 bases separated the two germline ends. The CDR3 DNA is TGTGCCAGCAGCTTAACGGGGGAAGAGACCCAGTACTTC. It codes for CASSLTGEETQYF.

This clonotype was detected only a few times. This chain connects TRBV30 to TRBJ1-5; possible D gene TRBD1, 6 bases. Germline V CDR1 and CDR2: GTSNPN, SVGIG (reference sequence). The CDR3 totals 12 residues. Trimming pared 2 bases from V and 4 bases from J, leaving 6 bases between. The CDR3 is CAWSQGNQPQHF. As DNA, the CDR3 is TGTGCCTGGAGTCAGGGGAATCAGCCCCAGCATTTT.